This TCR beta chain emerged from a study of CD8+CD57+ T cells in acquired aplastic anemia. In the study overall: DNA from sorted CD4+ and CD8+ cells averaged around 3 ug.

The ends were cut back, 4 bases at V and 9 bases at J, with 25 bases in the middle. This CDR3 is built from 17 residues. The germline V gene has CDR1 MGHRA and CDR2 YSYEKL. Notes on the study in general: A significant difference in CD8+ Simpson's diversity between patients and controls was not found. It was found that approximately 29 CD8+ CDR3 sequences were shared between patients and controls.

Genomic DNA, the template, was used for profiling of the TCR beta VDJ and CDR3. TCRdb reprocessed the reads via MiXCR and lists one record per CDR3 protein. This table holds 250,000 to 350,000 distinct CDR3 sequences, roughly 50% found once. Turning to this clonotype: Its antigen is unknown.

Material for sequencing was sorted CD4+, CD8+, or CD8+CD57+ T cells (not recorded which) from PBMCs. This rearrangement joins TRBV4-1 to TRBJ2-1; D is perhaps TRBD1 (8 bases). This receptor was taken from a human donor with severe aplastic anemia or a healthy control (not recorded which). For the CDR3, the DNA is TGCGCCAGCAGCCTCGGCAGGGGGCCCCGGACGGGGGGTGAGCAGTTCTTC. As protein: CASSLGRGPRTGGEQFF.